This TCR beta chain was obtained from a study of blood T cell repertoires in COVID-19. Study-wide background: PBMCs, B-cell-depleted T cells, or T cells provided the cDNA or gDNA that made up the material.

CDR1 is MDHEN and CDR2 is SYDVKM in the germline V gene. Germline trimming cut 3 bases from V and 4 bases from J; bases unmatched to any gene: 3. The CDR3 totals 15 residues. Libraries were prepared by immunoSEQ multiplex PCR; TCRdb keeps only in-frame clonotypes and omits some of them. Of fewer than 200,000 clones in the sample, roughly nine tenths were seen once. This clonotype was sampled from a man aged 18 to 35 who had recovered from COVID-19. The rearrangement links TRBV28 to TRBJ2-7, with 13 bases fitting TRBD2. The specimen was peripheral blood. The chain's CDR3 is CASSFRGLAGYEQYF. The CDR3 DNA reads TGTGCCAGCAGTTTTAGGGGACTAGCGGGATACGAGCAGTACTTC.